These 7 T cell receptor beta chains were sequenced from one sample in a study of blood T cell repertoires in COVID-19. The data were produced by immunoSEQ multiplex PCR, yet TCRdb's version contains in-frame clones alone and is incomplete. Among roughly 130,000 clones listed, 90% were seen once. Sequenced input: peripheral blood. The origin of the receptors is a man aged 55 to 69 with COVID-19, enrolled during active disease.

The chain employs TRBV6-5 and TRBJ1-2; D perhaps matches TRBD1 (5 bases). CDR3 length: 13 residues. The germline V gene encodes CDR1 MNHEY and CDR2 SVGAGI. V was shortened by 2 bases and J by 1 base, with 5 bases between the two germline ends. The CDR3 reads CASSYDSNYGYTF. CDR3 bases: TGTGCCAGCAGTTACGACAGTAACTATGGCTACACCTTC.

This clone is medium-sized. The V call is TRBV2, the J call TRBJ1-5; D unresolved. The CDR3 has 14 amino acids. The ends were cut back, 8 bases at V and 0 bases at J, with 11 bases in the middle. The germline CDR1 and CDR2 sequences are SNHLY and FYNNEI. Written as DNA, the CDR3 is TGTGCCAGCGGGGAGGCATATAGCAATCAGCCCCAGCATTTT. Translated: CASGEAYSNQPQHF.

This chain's CDR3 is CASSRLSRDEQYF. CDR3 DNA sequence: TGTGCCAGCAGCAGGCTCTCTCGGGACGAGCAGTACTTC. The V gene is TRBV7-6, the J gene TRBJ2-7; no definite D call. CDR1 SGHVS and CDR2 FNYEAQ come from the germline V gene. CDR3 length: 13 residues. V dropped 5 bases and J dropped 5 bases, with 13 bases sitting between them.

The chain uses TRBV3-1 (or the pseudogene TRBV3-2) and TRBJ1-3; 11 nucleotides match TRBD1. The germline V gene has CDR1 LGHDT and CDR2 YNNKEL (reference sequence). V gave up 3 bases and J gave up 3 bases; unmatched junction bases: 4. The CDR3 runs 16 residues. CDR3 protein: CASSQRTGGVGNTIYF. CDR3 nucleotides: TGTGCCAGCAGCCAGAGGACAGGGGGCGTTGGAAACACCATATATTTT.

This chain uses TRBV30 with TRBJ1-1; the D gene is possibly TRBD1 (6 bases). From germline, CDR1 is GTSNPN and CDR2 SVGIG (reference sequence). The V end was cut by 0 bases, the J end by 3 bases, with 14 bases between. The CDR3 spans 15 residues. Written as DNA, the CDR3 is TGTGCCTGGAGTGTAGGGGGGGCGTCGGACACTGAAGCTTTCTTT. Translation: CAWSVGGASDTEAFF.

Written as DNA, the CDR3 is TGTGCCAGCAGCGAGGACAGGGAGGGCACTGAAGCTTTCTTT. The encoded protein is CASSEDREGTEAFF. The chain carries TRBV6-6 and TRBJ1-1; TRBD1 agrees at 8 bases. V trimming: 6 bases; J trimming: 4 bases; junction bases outside the gene matches: 7. This CDR3 contains 14 residues. Per germline, CDR1 MNHNY and CDR2 SVGAGI (reference sequence).

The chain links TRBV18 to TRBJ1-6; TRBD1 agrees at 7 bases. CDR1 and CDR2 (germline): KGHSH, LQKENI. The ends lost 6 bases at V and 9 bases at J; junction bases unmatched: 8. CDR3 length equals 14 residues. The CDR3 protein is CASSQGTDLSPLHF. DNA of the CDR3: TGTGCCAGCTCCCAAGGGACAGACCTTTCACCCCTCCACTTT.